Shown below are 29 T cell receptor beta chains from a single sample sequenced in a study of blood T cell repertoires in COVID-19 (dated by TCRdb to 2018 to 2021). Library preparation used the immunoSEQ multiplex PCR assay. Not all clones reach the TCRdb copy of this immuneACCESS table, which keeps in-frame sequences only. Checked studies attribute under half of the gap to unresolved V genes and leave the rest unexplained. This sample gives hundreds of thousands of clones in total; approximately 88% of them show up just once. The ten largest clones capture 0.7% of the sample. Sequencing was performed on peripheral blood. These receptors originate from a human donor in a cohort sampled during active COVID-19.

This chain links TRBV10-3 with TRBJ1-4; D unresolved. V lost 0 bases and J 3 bases, leaving 11 bases between the germline ends. The CDR3 has 16 amino acids. CDR1 is ENHRY and CDR2 is SYGVKD in the germline V gene. Written as DNA, the CDR3 is TGTGCCATCAGTGAGTCGGGTCGCGGGGCTAATGAAAAACTGTTTTTT. Its protein is CAISESGRGANEKLFF.

V gene TRBV7-2 combines with J gene TRBJ1-2; D is possibly TRBD1 (6 bases). Trimming took off 3 bases at V and 3 bases at J, with 14 bases between the two ends. The V gene's germline CDR1 is SGHTA and CDR2 FQGNSA. The CDR3 has 15 residues. The CDR3 DNA follows: TGTGCCAGCAGCTTCGGGACACGGAGATACTATGGCTACACCTTC. It translates to CASSFGTRRYYGYTF. Complete variable domain (other parts from reference TRBV7-2 and TRBJ1-2): GAGVSQSPSNKVTEKGKDVELRCDPISGHTALYWYRQSLGQGLEFLIYFQGNSAPDKSGLPSDRFSAERTGGSVSTLTIQRTQQEDSAVYLCASSFGTRRYYGYTFGSGTRLTVV.

This clone was counted once. The chain couples TRBV19 to TRBJ2-7, with 7 positions matching TRBD2. The CDR3 is 16 residues long. Unmatched junction bases numbered 11, after V lost 4 bases and J lost 2 bases. Germline CDR1 is LNHDA and CDR2 is SQIVND (reference sequence). For the CDR3, the DNA is TGTGCCAGTAGTAGTAGCCTGCCGGGGACTACCTACGAGCAGTACTTC. It codes for CASSSSLPGTTYEQYF.

The chain couples TRBV6-2 or TRBV6-3 to TRBJ2-7; TRBD1 matches 8 bases. The CDR3 is made up of 15 amino acids. J was trimmed by 6 bases and V by 5 bases; bases with no gene match: 12. Germline CDR1 reads MNHEY; CDR2 reads SVGEGT. The CDR3 is CASSRRDRSLREQYF. CDR3 sequence (DNA): TGTGCCAGCAGTCGCCGGGACAGGTCGCTTCGCGAGCAGTACTTC.

The CDR3 is CACRRGRVIYEQYF. The DNA of the CDR3 is TGTGCCTGCCGTAGGGGGAGGGTGATCTACGAGCAGTACTTC. The chain is built from TRBV30 and TRBJ2-7; weak D call: TRBD2 (7 bases). The CDR3 loop spans 14 amino acids. Trimming stripped 6 bases from V and 3 bases from J, with 18 bases between. Germline V gene sequence: CDR1 GTSNPN, CDR2 SVGIG (reference sequence).

The chain joins TRBV4-1 to TRBJ2-7; 10 nucleotides match TRBD1. CDR1 and CDR2 from the germline V gene are MGHRA and YSYEKL. Unmatched junction bases numbered 11, after V lost 5 bases and J lost 4 bases. CDR3 length: 16 amino acids. The CDR3 protein is CASSSNWGQGRYEQYF. In DNA form, the CDR3 reads TGCGCCAGCAGCTCAAATTGGGGACAGGGGAGGTACGAGCAGTACTTC.

The rearrangement joins TRBV7-2 to TRBJ1-5; 11 nucleotides agree with TRBD1. Germline lookup yields CDR1 SGHTA and CDR2 FQGNSA. The CDR3 has 17 amino acids. Trimming at V came to 4 bases and at J to 2 bases, leaving 7 bases not matched to a gene. The CDR3 coding sequence is TGTGCCAGCAGCTCTCGGACAGGGGGCAATGGCAATCAGCCCCAGCATTTT. The encoded protein is CASSSRTGGNGNQPQHF.

The chain employs TRBV19 and TRBJ1-5, with 8 bases fitting TRBD1. The junction had 14 bases not matched to a gene; V was cut back by 10 bases and J by 9 bases. CDR3 length: 14 amino acids. The germline V gene has CDR1 LNHDA and CDR2 SQIVND (reference sequence). The CDR3 sequence is CAIATGQGIGPQHF. For the CDR3, the DNA is TGTGCCATCGCAACCGGACAGGGAATAGGGCCCCAGCATTTT. The complete variable domain, with remaining parts taken from reference TRBV19 and TRBJ1-5, reads DGGITQSPKYLFRKEGQNVTLSCEQNLNHDAMYWYRQDPGQGLRLIYYSQIVNDFQKGDIAEGYSVSREKKESFPLTVTSAQKNPTAFYLCAIATGQGIGPQHFGDGTRLSIL.

This clone was counted once. The J gene is TRBJ2-7, the V gene TRBV28, with 7 bases that match TRBD2. The germline gives CDR1 MDHEN, CDR2 SYDVKM. Germline trimming cut 7 bases from V and 9 bases from J; bases unmatched to any gene: 12. The CDR3 totals 13 residues. CDR3 sequence reads: CASTAGGGTMQYF. The CDR3 DNA is TGTGCCAGCACCGCCGGCGGGGGTACGATGCAGTACTTC.

The chain recombines TRBV3-1 (or the pseudogene TRBV3-2) with TRBJ1-4; 8 bases fit TRBD1. The germline CDR1 and CDR2 sequences are LGHDT and YNNKEL (reference sequence). The V segment lost 0 bases and the J segment 9 bases; nucleotides outside the gene matches: 6. This CDR3 comprises 15 residues. CDR3 coding DNA: TGTGCCAGCAGCCAAGAGTGTCAGGGGGCAAAAAAACTGTTTTTT. Translation gives CASSQECQGAKKLFF.

The chain joins TRBV6-5 to TRBJ1-6, with a possible D match to TRBD1 (6 bases). Trimming took off 6 bases at V and 8 bases at J, with 8 bases between the two ends. Germline V gene data show CDR1 as MNHEY and CDR2 as SVGAGI. This CDR3 is built from 12 residues. In DNA, the CDR3 is TGTGCCAGCAGCCAGGGGCATTCACCCCTCCACTTT. Its protein is CASSQGHSPLHF.

V usage is TRBV4-2 and J usage is TRBJ1-5; TRBD1 matches at 7 bases. The CDR3 contains 16 residues. Germline V gene lookup returns CDR1 LGHNA and CDR2 YNFKEQ. With 0 bases clipped from V and 2 bases from J, the junction kept 4 bases outside the gene matches. The CDR3 loop is CASSQDHTGGNQPQHF. The DNA of the CDR3 is TGTGCCAGCAGCCAAGATCATACAGGGGGCAATCAGCCCCAGCATTTT.

The genes are TRBV4-2 and TRBJ1-1, with 7 bases fitting TRBD1. With V trimmed by 1 base and J by 0 bases, 8 bases remained unmatched. The CDR3 runs 17 residues. From germline, CDR1 is LGHNA and CDR2 YNFKEQ. The CDR3 nucleotides are TGTGCCAGCAGCCAAGGGGGGACAGATATTATGAACACTGAAGCTTTCTTT. It specifies CASSQGGTDIMNTEAFF.

The chain has TRBV6-5 and TRBJ2-3; 8 positions agree with TRBD1. The V gene's germline CDR1 is MNHEY and CDR2 SVGAGI. The CDR3 runs 16 residues. Trimming at V came to 4 bases and at J to 3 bases, leaving 9 bases not matched to a gene. The CDR3 protein is CASSSKTGEETDTQYF. CDR3 in DNA: TGTGCCAGCAGTTCCAAGACAGGGGAAGAGACAGATACGCAGTATTTT.

The J gene is TRBJ2-7, the V gene TRBV29-1; D is ambiguous. This CDR3 contains 11 residues. CDR1 and CDR2 (germline): SQVTM, ANQGSEA. V was trimmed by 4 bases and J by 6 bases, leaving 10 bases between them. As DNA, the CDR3 is TGCAGCGTTGCTCCAGGTGGCGAGCAGTACTTC. This gives the protein CSVAPGGEQYF.

The V call is TRBV28, the J call TRBJ1-2, with D tentatively TRBD1 (5 bases). The CDR3 contains 13 residues. The V gene's germline CDR1 is MDHEN and CDR2 SYDVKM. V dropped 11 bases and J dropped 4 bases, with 17 bases sitting between them. CDR3 DNA: TGTGCCGGGGGAGGCGAGGGGATCTATGGCTACACCTTC. It is translated as CAGGGEGIYGYTF.

The rearrangement joins TRBV7-8 to TRBJ2-5; 8 nucleotides line up with TRBD1. Looked up from germline, CDR1 is SGHVS and CDR2 is FQNEAQ. V dropped 2 bases and J dropped 2; count of bases not matched to a gene: 4. The CDR3 has 15 residues. CDR3 sequence (DNA): TGTGCCAGCAGCTTAAGCTGGACAGGGCAAGAGACCCAGTACTTC. Its translation is CASSLSWTGQETQYF.

This chain joins TRBV3-1 (or the pseudogene TRBV3-2) and TRBJ2-7; 9 nucleotides line up with TRBD1. The CDR3 consists of 12 residues. The trim removed 6 bases at V and 4 bases at J, leaving 1 base unmatched. Germline assignment: CDR1 LGHDT and CDR2 YNNKEL (reference sequence). The CDR3 bases are TGTGCCAGCAGACAGGGGGCTTACGAGCAGTACTTC. Its protein is CASRQGAYEQYF.

For this clone: The sample carries other DNA sequences with the same CDR3. This sequence joins TRBV19 and TRBJ1-1; TRBD1 might be the D (5 bases). Germline V gene sequence: CDR1 LNHDA, CDR2 SQIVND (reference sequence). Trimming removed 6 bases from V and 0 bases from J, with 11 bases in between. This CDR3 region has 14 residues. CDR3 region: CASRAAGLNTEAFF. The CDR3 nucleotides read TGTGCCAGTAGGGCGGCGGGGCTGAACACTGAAGCTTTCTTT. The entire variable domain, with the rest obtained from reference TRBV19 and TRBJ1-1, is as follows: DGGITQSPKYLFRKEGQNVTLSCEQNLNHDAMYWYRQDPGQGLRLIYYSQIVNDFQKGDIAEGYSVSREKKESFPLTVTSAQKNPTAFYLCASRAAGLNTEAFFGQGTRLTVV.

The CDR3 DNA reads as TGCGCCAGCAGCTTGGGACAGCAGAACACTGAAGCTTTCTTT. This translates into CASSLGQQNTEAFF. The J gene is TRBJ1-1, the V gene TRBV5-1; weak D call: TRBD1 (5 bases). V was shortened by 0 bases and J by 1 base, with 7 bases between the two germline ends. The CDR3 is made up of 14 amino acids. Germline CDR1 is SGHRS and CDR2 is YFSETQ.

The CDR3 loop reads CASSAGTSSYEQYF. CDR3 DNA sequence: TGTGCCAGCAGCGCCGGGACTAGCTCCTACGAGCAGTACTTC. The chain couples TRBV7-2 to TRBJ2-7; 8 bases align to TRBD2. This CDR3 region has 14 residues. V was clipped by 5 bases and J by 0 bases; unmatched bases: 3. CDR1 is SGHTA, CDR2 FQGNSA, per germline.

This sequence joins TRBV6-6 and TRBJ2-7; D ambiguous. Per germline, CDR1 MNHNY and CDR2 SVGAGI (reference sequence). V was shortened by 5 bases and J by 2 bases, with 7 bases between the two germline ends. CDR3 size: 12 residues. CDR3 in DNA: TGTGCCAGCAGTCCCCAGACCTACGAGCAGTACTTC. Translated: CASSPQTYEQYF.

CDR3 sequence reads: CASARAGVRPGELFF. For the CDR3, the DNA is TGTGCCAGCGCCCGTGCGGGGGTGAGACCCGGGGAGCTGTTTTTT. The J gene is TRBJ2-2, the V gene TRBV7-9; 7 positions match TRBD2. Germline CDR1 is SEHNR and CDR2 is FQNEAQ (reference sequence). With V trimmed by 8 bases and J by 6 bases, 12 bases remained unmatched. The CDR3 covers 15 residues.

The V gene is TRBV6-5, the J gene TRBJ1-2; D not certain. V lost 0 bases, J lost 7 bases, and 9 bases lay in between. The CDR3 loop spans 13 amino acids. Germline loops: CDR1 MNHEY, CDR2 SVGAGI. Here the CDR3 DNA reads TGTGCCAGCAGTTACTCTCGGGGTAGTGGCTACACCTTC. Protein: CASSYSRGSGYTF.

The chain joins TRBV27 to TRBJ1-2; D is ambiguous. CDR1 is MNHEY, CDR2 SMNVEV, per germline (reference sequence). The CDR3 has 14 residues. Trimming removed 3 bases from V and 3 bases from J, with 11 bases in between. Written as DNA, the CDR3 is TGTGCCAGCAGTTTGTCTTACTACGACTATGGCTACACCTTC. Translated, it gives CASSLSYYDYGYTF.

The sample holds one count of this clone. The chain combines TRBV3-1 (or the pseudogene TRBV3-2) with TRBJ2-5; TRBD2 is a possible D gene (5 bases). Trimming pared 2 bases from V and 5 bases from J, leaving 6 bases between. The CDR3 sequence is 12 residues long. CDR1 is LGHDT and CDR2 is YNNKEL in the germline V gene (reference sequence). CDR3 nucleotide sequence: TGTGCCAGCAGCCAATGGGAGGAGACCCAGTACTTC. Translating it yields CASSQWEETQYF.

This rearrangement joins TRBV30 to TRBJ2-6; perhaps TRBD1 as D (5 bases). V lost 2 bases and J 1 base, leaving 21 bases between the germline ends. The CDR3 is 19 amino acids. Germline CDR1 GTSNPN, CDR2 SVGIG (reference sequence). This CDR3 is CAWSPTPFQGLSGANVLTF. For the CDR3, the DNA is TGTGCCTGGAGTCCTACCCCTTTCCAGGGTTTGTCTGGGGCCAACGTCCTGACTTTC.

The CDR3 loop reads CASSRDISDTQYF. The CDR3 region has the DNA TGTGCCAGCAGTCGGGACATCTCAGATACGCAGTATTTT. The gene calls are TRBV6-2 or TRBV6-3 and TRBJ2-3, with D maybe TRBD1 (6 bases). The CDR3 has 13 residues. Deletions cut 5 bases from V and 4 bases from J, with 10 bases between. The germline V gene has CDR1 MNHEY and CDR2 SVGEGT.

The chain employs TRBV7-2 and TRBJ2-7; 7 bases agree with TRBD1. The CDR3 spans 15 residues. With V trimmed by 5 bases and J by 6 bases, 13 bases remained unmatched. Per the germline V gene, CDR1 is SGHTA and CDR2 is FQGNSA. The CDR3 DNA reads as TGTGCCAGCAGCCCACGGAGGAGGACAGGTCTCGAGCAGTACTTC. Translated, it gives CASSPRRRTGLEQYF. Full variable domain (rest looked up from reference TRBV7-2 and TRBJ2-7): GAGVSQSPSNKVTEKGKDVELRCDPISGHTALYWYRQSLGQGLEFLIYFQGNSAPDKSGLPSDRFSAERTGGSVSTLTIQRTQQEDSAVYLCASSPRRRTGLEQYFGPGTRLTVT.